These T cell receptor beta chains were read from a single sample in a study of patients and donors after allogeneic stem cell transplantation. TCRdb ran MiXCR on the RT-PCR reads and lists one entry per CDR3 protein. The data hold hundreds of thousands of distinct CDR3 sequences, with 14% observed a single time. The sequenced material came from blood, either unsorted or a sorted T cell fraction (not recorded which). Receptor source: a human donor who was either an allogeneic HSCT recipient or a stem cell or donor lymphocyte infusion donor (not recorded which). It is not recorded whose cells these are; they may come from a transplant donor. Both conserved end residues are part of each CDR3. The order of the fields is clone size, V gene, D gene, J gene, CDR3 protein, CDR3 DNA. The D gene is left open where the match is weak. Expanded clones are given a class, and other clones once, few, many or no size at all.

.,TRBV12-3/TRBV12-4,TRBD1,TRBJ1-2,CASARTGPIYGYTF,TGTGCCAGCGCCCGGACAGGGCCGATCTATGGCTACACCTTC
.,TRBV11-2,.,TRBJ2-5,CASSFGQQETQYF,TGTGCCAGCAGCTTCGGACAGCAAGAGACCCAGTACTTC
.,TRBV7-2,.,TRBJ2-5,CASSLAFGRGRETQYF,TGTGCCAGCAGCTTAGCTTTTGGCCGGGGGAGGGAGACCCAGTACTTC
many,TRBV4-1,TRBD1,TRBJ1-3,CASSQVFGQGHSGNTIYF,TGCGCCAGCAGCCAAGTTTTCGGACAGGGGCACTCTGGAAACACCATATATTTT
.,TRBV3-1,.,TRBJ1-1,CASSTSKTEAFF,TGTGCCAGCAGCACGTCGAAAACTGAAGCTTTCTTT
many,TRBV5-5,TRBD1,TRBJ2-1,CASSLVGQGGNEQFF,TGTGCCAGCAGCTTGGTGGGACAGGGGGGCAATGAGCAGTTCTTC
.,TRBV4-2,.,TRBJ2-3,CASSQDRRRPNTQYF,TGTGCCAGCAGCCAAGATAGGAGACGCCCCAATACGCAGTATTTT
.,TRBV4-3,.,TRBJ1-5,CASSLGGHSNQPQHF,TGCGCCAGTAGCCTCGGGGGTCATAGCAATCAGCCCCAGCATTTT
few,TRBV7-9,.,TRBJ1-1,CASTERPGSGTEAFF,TGTGCCAGCACCGAGCGGCCGGGCTCCGGCACTGAAGCTTTCTTT
medium-sized,TRBV11-1,.,TRBJ1-1,CASSLGQNTEAFF,TGTGCCAGCAGCTTAGGGCAGAACACTGAAGCTTTCTTT
.,TRBV2,TRBD2,TRBJ2-7,CASTERSGTSYEQYF,TGTGCCAGCACCGAGAGGAGCGGGACTTCCTACGAGCAGTACTTC
once,TRBV5-4,.,TRBJ2-7,CASSLGSLEQYF,TGTGCCAGCAGCTTGGGGTCCCTCGAGCAGTACTTC
.,TRBV13,.,TRBJ1-6,CASSYGGGNSPLHF,TGTGCCAGCAGCTACGGTGGGGGGAATTCACCCCTCCACTTT
many,TRBV4-3,.,TRBJ2-3,CASSQDSGSTDTQYF,TGCGCCAGCAGCCAAGATTCGGGGTCCACAGATACGCAGTATTTT
few,TRBV5-5,TRBD1,TRBJ1-2,CASSLSTGGNYGYTF,TGTGCCAGCAGCTTGTCGACAGGGGGGAACTATGGCTACACCTTC
many,TRBV12-3/TRBV12-4,TRBD1,TRBJ1-5,CASSLGQGLSQPQHF,TGTGCCAGCAGTCTTGGACAGGGTTTATCTCAGCCCCAGCATTTT
many,TRBV12-3/TRBV12-4,TRBD2,TRBJ2-7,CASSFLAGSYGQYF,TGTGCCAGCAGTTTCTTAGCGGGCAGCTACGGGCAGTACTTC
many,TRBV5-1,.,TRBJ1-2,CASSLGSILYGYTF,TGCGCCAGCAGCTTGGGCAGCATTTTATATGGCTACACCTTC
.,TRBV6-2/TRBV6-3,TRBD2,TRBJ2-7,CASSPLVWGGTHEQYF,TGTGCCAGCAGCCCTCTCGTGTGGGGGGGTACCCACGAGCAGTACTTC
.,TRBV5-1,.,TRBJ1-2,CVSSPEGSNYGYTF,TGCGTCAGCAGCCCAGAGGGCAGTAACTATGGCTACACCTTC
.,TRBV15,.,TRBJ1-2,CATSRDRAAIGYTF,TGTGCCACCAGCAGAGATCGCGCAGCCATCGGCTACACCTTC
.,TRBV2,TRBD2,TRBJ2-5,CASQREGLGETQYF,TGTGCCAGCCAGCGGGAGGGCCTTGGGGAGACCCAGTACTTC
few,TRBV5-5,.,TRBJ2-7,CASSLEAGSSYEQYF,TGTGCCAGCAGCTTGGAGGCAGGGAGCTCCTACGAGCAGTACTTC
.,TRBV4-2,.,TRBJ1-2,CASSQAGTEGHGYTF,TGTGCCAGCAGCCAAGCGGGCACCGAGGGGCATGGCTACACCTTC
.,TRBV19,TRBD2,TRBJ2-3,CASSEPAGGSTDTQYF,TGTGCCAGTAGTGAGCCGGCGGGAGGTAGCACAGATACGCAGTATTTT
many,TRBV25-1,.,TRBJ1-1,CASSEYPVGGRTEAFF,TGTGCCAGCAGTGAATACCCCGTAGGGGGTAGAACTGAAGCTTTCTTT
.,TRBV30,.,TRBJ2-7,CAWSVRGAGGEQYF,TGTGCCTGGAGTGTACGGGGGGCAGGAGGCGAGCAGTACTTC
.,TRBV5-1,.,TRBJ1-6,CASSLAQAGLRSPLHF,TGCGCCAGCAGCTTGGCCCAAGCGGGCTTGCGCTCACCCCTCCACTTT
few,TRBV30,TRBD2,TRBJ2-1,CAWSGGLAGRNEQFF,TGTGCCTGGAGTGGGGGACTAGCGGGACGCAATGAGCAGTTCTTC
.,TRBV3-1,.,TRBJ2-1,CASSPRTGAVYNEQFF,TGTGCCAGCAGCCCCCGGACGGGGGCTGTGTACAATGAGCAGTTCTTC
many,TRBV12-3/TRBV12-4,.,TRBJ2-3,CASSPNLRLRGTDTQYF,TGTGCCAGCAGTCCTAACCTCCGCCTTAGGGGCACAGATACGCAGTATTTT
few,TRBV5-5,.,TRBJ1-1,CASSSRPRDTEAFF,TGTGCCAGCAGCTCCAGACCTAGGGACACTGAAGCTTTCTTT
.,TRBV19,.,TRBJ2-2,CASSHGTMNTGELFF,TGTGCCAGTAGTCACGGGACGATGAACACCGGGGAGCTGTTTTTT
many,TRBV25-1,.,TRBJ1-6,CASSESAVYNSPLHF,TGTGCCAGCAGTGAATCGGCGGTTTATAATTCACCCCTCCACTTT
.,TRBV14,.,TRBJ2-7,CASSQERVTNEQYF,TGTGCCAGCAGCCAAGAGAGGGTTACCAACGAGCAGTACTTC
.,TRBV20-1,TRBD2,TRBJ2-7,CSASILAGGYEQYF,TGCAGTGCTAGTATTCTAGCGGGGGGGTACGAGCAGTACTTC
.,TRBV5-1,.,TRBJ1-4,CASSFRPGNEKLFF,TGCGCCAGCAGCTTTAGGCCAGGGAATGAAAAACTGTTTTTT
many,TRBV5-1,.,TRBJ2-1,CASSSGTSSYNEQFF,TGCGCCAGCAGCTCCGGGACCTCCTCCTACAATGAGCAGTTCTTC
.,TRBV20-1,.,TRBJ2-2,CSATREGRTGELFF,TGCAGTGCTACCAGGGAAGGCCGGACCGGGGAGCTGTTTTTT
few,TRBV5-1,.,TRBJ2-7,CASSPPGSSYEQYF,TGCGCCAGCAGCCCCCCAGGGAGCTCCTACGAGCAGTACTTC
few,TRBV5-6,.,TRBJ1-3,CASSFRTLRGGNTIYF,TGTGCCAGCAGCTTCCGGACTCTTAGGGGTGGAAACACCATATATTTT
many,TRBV6-1,.,TRBJ1-2,CASTLLGSNYGYTF,TGTGCCAGCACCCTCTTGGGGTCCAACTATGGCTACACCTTC